This TCR beta chain derives from a study of blood T cell repertoires in COVID-19. The data were produced by immunoSEQ multiplex PCR, yet TCRdb's version contains in-frame clones alone and is incomplete. The sample has fewer than 55,000 clones; around 85% are singletons. The CDR3 covers 13 residues. V lost 5 bases to trimming and J lost 6 bases, with 12 bases between them. In germline, CDR1 is SGHVS, CDR2 FNYEAQ. This clonotype originated in a woman of 80 years or more with COVID-19, enrolled during active disease. V usage is TRBV7-6 and J usage is TRBJ2-3; TRBD2 might be the D (5 bases). Sequences were obtained from peripheral blood. The CDR3 bases are TGTGCCAGCAGCCTTATCATAGCGGATACGCAGTATTTT. It encodes CASSLIIADTQYF.